The present T cell receptor beta chain was sequenced within a study of PD-L1 blockade in urothelial cancer. Trimming took 0 bases from V and 2 from J, leaving 12 bases between them. Germline V gives CDR1 SGHKS, CDR2 YYEKEE (reference sequence). CDR3 length: 15 amino acids. The assay was immunoSEQ multiplex PCR, and TCRdb's table has in-frame clones only and misses some. The repertoire consists of about 72,000 clones, with 86% occurring once and the leading ten covering under 15%. The time point here: pretreatment peripheral blood. The receptor's source is a man aged 60-69 years with urothelial cancer. The sample consisted of PBMCs, taken around atezolizumab (anti-PD-L1) treatment. The V call is TRBV5-5, the J call TRBJ2-7; D is uncertain. In DNA form, the CDR3 reads TGTGCCAGCAGCTTGGAGTCGCTGGGCACCTACGAGCAGTACTTC. Its protein is CASSLESLGTYEQYF.